The 32 T cell receptor beta chains presented below share a single source sample, sequenced in a study of T cells in Graves' hyperthyroidism and ophthalmopathy. RNA transcripts yielded amplified TCR beta CDR3 regions. A first-round RT-PCR of the TCR CDR3 used the HTBI primer set. TCRdb reprocessed the multiplex PCR reads via MiXCR and lists one record per CDR3 protein. The table records fewer than 250,000 distinct CDR3 sequences, 24% of them present only once. The sequencing input was blood. These receptors came from a woman in her thirties or forties with Graves' ophthalmopathy.

This clonotype showed up many times. V is TRBV5-6 and J is TRBJ2-7; a weak D match, TRBD1 (5 bases). Trimming took 4 bases from V and 3 from J, leaving 11 bases between them. Germline V gene lookup returns CDR1 SGHDT and CDR2 YYEEEE. This CDR3 region has 13 residues. CDR3 nucleotides: TGTGCCAGCAGCACGACAGTCAACTACGAGCAGTACTTC. Translation gives CASSTTVNYEQYF.

The chain joins TRBV5-1 to TRBJ1-2; D is undetermined. V was cut by 3 bases and J by 6 bases, with 15 bases left in between. The CDR3 length is 14 residues. CDR1 and CDR2 from the germline V gene are SGHRS and YFSETQ. The chain's CDR3 is CASSSGLSKDGYTF. The CDR3, as DNA: TGCGCCAGCAGCTCCGGACTGTCTAAGGATGGCTACACCTTC.

V and J are TRBV6-5 and TRBJ2-7; the D gene could be TRBD1 or TRBD2 (7 bases each). V gave up 0 bases and J gave up 1 base, with 13 bases separating them. The CDR3 has 16 residues. Germline CDR1 and CDR2: MNHEY and SVGAGI. The CDR3 bases are TGTGCCAGCAGTTACTCTGGGCAGGGGGGGTCCTACGAGCAGTACTTC. Translated: CASSYSGQGGSYEQYF.

The chain is built from TRBV24-1 and TRBJ1-2, with 9 bases identical to TRBD1. CDR3 length: 13 amino acids. Germline V gives CDR1 KGHDR, CDR2 SFDVKD. V lost 11 bases and J lost 7; bases outside the gene matches: 10. The CDR3 loop is CASKTGGASGYTF. The CDR3 nucleotides read TGTGCCAGCAAAACAGGGGGCGCGTCTGGCTACACCTTC.

This clonotype was detected ten times or more. V is TRBV6-5 and J is TRBJ2-5; D might be TRBD2 (5 bases). There are 15 residues in the CDR3. Germline values: CDR1 MNHEY, CDR2 SVGAGI. The V end lost 8 bases, the J end lost 1 base, and 17 bases lay between the germline ends. The CDR3 nucleotides read TGTGCCAGCGGACCCGCTGGAGGTATCCAAGAGACCCAGTACTTC. It codes for CASGPAGGIQETQYF.

The gene calls are TRBV28 and TRBJ1-3; D gene unclear. V lost 3 bases and J 8 bases, leaving 17 bases between the germline ends. The CDR3 consists of 15 residues. In germline, CDR1 is MDHEN, CDR2 SYDVKM. The CDR3 reads CASSFPGRTWDTIYF. CDR3 sequence (DNA): TGTGCCAGCAGTTTTCCAGGTCGGACCTGGGACACCATATATTTT. The variable domain in full, with the rest retrieved from reference TRBV28 and TRBJ1-3, is DVKVTQSSRYLVKRTGEKVFLECVQDMDHENMFWYRQDPGLGLRLIYFSYDVKMKEKGDIPEGYSVSREKKERFSLILESASTNQTSMYLCASSFPGRTWDTIYFGEGSWLTVV.

There are many counts of this clonotype. V gene TRBV24-1 combines with J gene TRBJ2-5, with D tentatively TRBD2 (6 bases). Trimming took 7 bases from V and 7 from J, leaving 15 bases between them. CDR1 is KGHDR and CDR2 is SFDVKD in the germline V gene. This CDR3 has 13 amino acids. The CDR3 sequence is CATSVSAGGTQYF. The CDR3 DNA reads TGTGCCACCAGCGTCTCGGCCGGGGGGACCCAGTACTTC.

The table lists this clonotype with many counts. Here the CDR3 DNA reads TGCAGTGTGAGGAGGGGGACTTGGGACTTTGGTAATCAGCCCCAGCATTTT. Translation: CSVRRGTWDFGNQPQHF. The V call is TRBV20-1, the J call TRBJ1-5; tentative D call: TRBD1 (6 bases). Germline CDR1 DFQATT, CDR2 SNEGSKA (reference sequence). The V gene lost 7 bases and the J gene lost 4 bases, with 26 bases spanning the gap. The CDR3 is made up of 17 amino acids.

This clonotype was counted many times. The chain links TRBV29-1 to TRBJ2-7, with 7 bases lining up with TRBD2. Germline V gives CDR1 SQVTM, CDR2 ANQGSEA. Trimming took 7 bases from V and 4 from J; bases not matched to a gene: 10. The CDR3 is made up of 13 amino acids. CDR3 bases: TGCAGCGCCAGTGGGACTACTCGTTACGAGCAGTACTTC. This sequence encodes CSASGTTRYEQYF.

On this clonotype: Being one base from a much bigger clone, this may be a read error. The chain has TRBV4-1 and TRBJ2-5; unclear D gene. Looked up from germline, CDR1 is MGHRA and CDR2 is YSYEKL. Trimming shortened V by 1 base and J by 3 bases, and 9 bases separated the two germline ends. The CDR3 runs 14 residues. In nucleotides, the CDR3 is TGCGCCAGCAGCCAAGGTTGGACCAAAGAGACCCAGTACTTC. This codes for CASSQGWTKETQYF.

This clonotype was counted at least ten times. This chain joins TRBV12-3 or TRBV12-4 and TRBJ1-5; TRBD1 agrees at 10 bases. This CDR3 is built from 14 residues. The trim removed 6 bases at V and 6 bases at J, leaving 5 bases unmatched. The CDR3 coding sequence is TGTGCCAGCAGCGGGGACAGGGGCGGTCAGCCCCAGCATTTT. Amino acid sequence: CASSGDRGGQPQHF.

This clonotype showed up just a few times. The chain is built from TRBV30 and TRBJ2-7; 7 nucleotides match TRBD2. CDR3 size: 15 residues. Germline values: CDR1 GTSNPN, CDR2 SVGIG (reference sequence). Trimming removed 1 base from V and 5 bases from J; junction bases left unmatched: 11. Here the CDR3 reads CAWSGTGTKGDEQYF. CDR3 bases: TGTGCCTGGAGTGGAACCGGGACTAAAGGCGACGAGCAGTACTTC. Variable domain in full (rest from reference TRBV30 and TRBJ2-7): SQTIHQWPATLVQPVGSPLSLECTVEGTSNPNLYWYRQAAGRGLQLLFYSVGIGQISSEVPQNLSASRPQDRQFILSSKKLLLSDSGFYLCAWSGTGTKGDEQYFGPGTRLTVT.

This clonotype was recorded at least ten times. The rearrangement links TRBV6-5 to TRBJ1-2; D possibly corresponds to TRBD1 (6 bases). The V and J ends lost 7 bases and 8 bases respectively, with 14 bases between them. The germline CDR1 and CDR2 sequences are MNHEY and SVGAGI. The CDR3 is made up of 12 amino acids. The CDR3 loop reads CASTKGGYGYTF. Written as DNA, the CDR3 is TGTGCCAGCACCAAAGGGGGGTACGGCTACACCTTC.

There are many counts of this clonotype. CDR3 nucleotide sequence: TGTGCCAGCAGTTACCCAGCAGAGTTAAACTATGGCTACACCTTC. Its protein is CASSYPAELNYGYTF. The rearrangement joins TRBV28 to TRBJ1-2, with D unclear. Trimming cost V 4 bases and J 2 bases, with 14 bases left between them. From germline, CDR1 is MDHEN and CDR2 SYDVKM. There are 15 residues in the CDR3.

Ten or more counts support this clonotype. The V gene is TRBV6-5, the J gene TRBJ2-2, with TRBD2 matching 8 bases. CDR1 and CDR2 (germline): MNHEY, SVGAGI. V dropped 6 bases and J dropped 4; count of bases not matched to a gene: 10. CDR3 length: 16 residues. The CDR3 coding sequence is TGTGCCAGCAGACCCTTAAGCGGGAGTAGCACCGGGGAGCTGTTTTTT. Translating it yields CASRPLSGSSTGELFF.

This clonotype was seen at least ten times. This CDR3 fails to terminate in the conserved phenylalanine or tryptophan, so it likely reflects a read error. The chain has TRBV2 and TRBJ2-7, with D tentatively TRBD1 or TRBD2 (5 bases each). Trimming left V 2 bases short and J 4 bases short, with 15 bases between. The CDR3 spans 15 residues. Germline loops: CDR1 SNHLY, CDR2 FYNNEI. The CDR3 coding sequence is TGTGCCAGCAGTGAAAGGGCAGGGAGAGGTTACGAGCAGTACCTC. This gives the protein CASSERAGRGYEQYL.

Ten or more counts support this clonotype. The chain carries TRBV11-2 and TRBJ2-5; TRBD1 is a possible D gene (6 bases). The V gene's germline CDR1 is SGHAT and CDR2 FQNNGV. Trimming cost V 6 bases and J 2 bases, with 10 bases left between them. The CDR3 consists of 13 residues. CDR3: CASRNTGQETQYF. The CDR3 nucleotides read TGTGCCAGCAGAAATACAGGGCAAGAGACCCAGTACTTC.

This clonotype was seen many times. The V and J genes are TRBV6-1 and TRBJ2-4, with 10 nucleotides matching TRBD1. The CDR3 covers 13 residues. After removal of 4 bases from V and 8 bases from J, the junction contained 2 bases not matched to a gene. Germline loops: CDR1 MNHNS, CDR2 SASEGT. CDR3 DNA: TGTGCCAGCAGTGGGGACAGGGGTCACATTCAGTACTTC. Translating gives CASSGDRGHIQYF.

This clonotype was observed at least ten times. V usage is TRBV11-2 and J usage is TRBJ1-6; no clear D. Trimming left V 6 bases short and J 3 bases short, with 12 bases between. This CDR3 comprises 15 residues. CDR1 SGHAT and CDR2 FQNNGV come from the germline V gene. The CDR3 coding sequence is TGTGCCAGCAGTTCGACCGGGCTCTATAATTCACCCCTCCACTTT. Protein sequence: CASSSTGLYNSPLHF.

This clonotype was picked up many times. This CDR3 reads CASSSGNGNTIYF. CDR3 coding DNA: TGTGCCAGCAGTTCGGGGAATGGAAACACCATATATTTT. The rearrangement uses TRBV25-1 and TRBJ1-3; D remains ambiguous. This CDR3 has 13 residues. Trimming removed 5 bases from V and 3 bases from J, with 8 bases in between. The germline CDR1 and CDR2 sequences are MGHDK and SYGVNS.

In its sample, this clonotype was seen many times. The chain carries TRBV20-1 and TRBJ2-7, with 9 nucleotides matching TRBD1. The length of the CDR3 is 14 residues. Germline V gene lookup returns CDR1 DFQATT and CDR2 SNEGSKA (reference sequence). Trimming at V came to 5 bases and at J to 7 bases, leaving 12 bases not matched to a gene. The CDR3 is CSAQTGTGMREQYF. The CDR3 nucleotides are TGCAGTGCTCAGACCGGGACAGGGATGAGGGAGCAGTACTTC.

In its sample, this clonotype was seen many times. The rearrangement joins TRBV15 to TRBJ2-7; possible D gene TRBD2, 5 bases. V shed 0 bases and J shed 0 bases, with 9 bases lying between them. The length of the CDR3 is 15 residues. In germline, CDR1 is LNHNV, CDR2 YYDKDF (reference sequence). CDR3 loop: CATSRDPSNSYEQYF. DNA for the CDR3: TGTGCCACCAGCAGAGATCCTAGCAACTCCTACGAGCAGTACTTC.

The genes are TRBV19 and TRBJ2-7; D is uncertain. There are 13 residues in the CDR3. V lost 3 bases, J lost 2 bases, and 8 bases lay in between. Per the germline V gene, CDR1 is LNHDA and CDR2 is SQIVND (reference sequence). The CDR3 DNA follows: TGTGCCAGTAGTATCGGGCCCACCTACGAGCAGTACTTC. Its protein product is CASSIGPTYEQYF.

In this sample, this clonotype turned up many times. The rearrangement joins TRBV2 to TRBJ2-5; 14 positions agree with TRBD2. This CDR3 has 15 amino acids. The germline CDR1 and CDR2 sequences are SNHLY and FYNNEI. J was trimmed by 4 bases and V by 3 bases; bases with no gene match: 1. CDR3 amino acids: CASSEGLAGVETQYF. CDR3 DNA: TGTGCCAGCAGTGAGGGACTAGCGGGAGTAGAGACCCAGTACTTC. Combining the CDR3 with reference TRBV2 and TRBJ2-5 gives the whole variable domain EPEVTQTPSHQVTQMGQEVILRCVPISNHLYFYWYRQILGQKVEFLVSFYNNEISEKSEIFDDQFSVERPDGSNFTLKIRSTKLEDSAMYFCASSEGLAGVETQYFGPGTRLLVL.

This clonotype was observed many times. This rearrangement joins TRBV19 to TRBJ2-2, with a possible D match to TRBD2 (6 bases). Germline V gene data show CDR1 as LNHDA and CDR2 as SQIVND (reference sequence). This CDR3 spans 14 amino acids. V gave up 2 bases and J gave up 6 bases, with 10 bases separating them. CDR3 residues: CASSIKLAPGELFF. CDR3 DNA sequence: TGTGCCAGTAGTATAAAACTAGCCCCCGGGGAGCTGTTTTTT.

Ten or more counts support this clonotype. The chain carries TRBV6-4 and TRBJ2-7, with 7 nucleotides matching TRBD2. Unmatched junction bases numbered 7, after V lost 2 bases and J lost 0 bases. The germline gives CDR1 MRHNA, CDR2 SNTAGT. The length of the CDR3 is 16 residues. CDR3: CASSDGTNRSSYEQYF. Written as DNA, the CDR3 is TGTGCCAGCAGTGACGGGACTAACCGGAGCTCCTACGAGCAGTACTTC.

The chain uses TRBV2 and TRBJ1-5; TRBD1 agrees at 7 bases. The ends lost 3 bases at V and 5 bases at J; junction bases unmatched: 4. Per the germline V gene, CDR1 is SNHLY and CDR2 is FYNNEI. The CDR3 extends over 14 amino acids. CDR3 DNA: TGTGCCAGCAGTGATCAAGGGGGCCATCAGCCCCAGCATTTT. Protein product: CASSDQGGHQPQHF.

This CDR3 reads CASSQFSAGNTEAFF. Written as DNA, the CDR3 is TGTGCCAGCAGCCAATTTTCGGCAGGGAACACTGAAGCTTTCTTT. This chain joins TRBV3-1 and TRBJ1-1; D unresolved. This CDR3 comprises 15 residues. The germline CDR1 and CDR2 sequences are LGHDT and YNNKEL (reference sequence). The V and J ends lost 2 bases and 1 base respectively, with 11 bases between them.

This clonotype was recorded at least ten times. The rearrangement uses TRBV10-3 and TRBJ2-7; D may be TRBD2 (5 bases). CDR3 size: 15 residues. Germline CDR1 is ENHRY and CDR2 is SYGVKD. V lost 0 bases to trimming and J lost 4 bases, with 13 bases between them. As DNA, the CDR3 is TGTGCCATCAGTGAGTCCACTGGGCGAGGGTACGAGCAGTACTTC. Translation gives CAISESTGRGYEQYF.

This clonotype has ten or more counts. A much larger clone lies one base from this, so it may be a read error. This rearrangement joins TRBV28 to TRBJ1-1; TRBD1 is a possible D gene (5 bases). Germline values: CDR1 MDHEN, CDR2 SYDVKM. There are 14 residues in the CDR3. The CDR3 spells CASSLGLMNTEASF. The CDR3 coding sequence is TGTGCCAGCAGTCTGGGACTTATGAACACTGAAGCTTCCTTT.

This clonotype was counted ten times or more. The rearrangement joins TRBV6-5 to TRBJ1-5; D unresolved. This CDR3 has 12 residues. Between the trimmed V and J ends, which lost 1 base and 7 bases, there was a span of 5 bases. Germline V gives CDR1 MNHEY, CDR2 SVGAGI. The CDR3 sequence: CASSYLDQPQHF. For the CDR3, the DNA is TGTGCCAGCAGTTACTTAGACCAGCCCCAGCATTTT.

This chain links TRBV6-1 with TRBJ2-4; 9 bases line up with TRBD1. In germline, CDR1 is MNHNS, CDR2 SASEGT. The CDR3 has 16 amino acids. The trim removed 1 base at V and 2 bases at J, leaving 3 bases unmatched. The CDR3 DNA reads as TGTGCCAGCAGTGAAGGGGGGACAGGGCCCAAAAACATTCAGTACTTC. Its protein product is CASSEGGTGPKNIQYF.